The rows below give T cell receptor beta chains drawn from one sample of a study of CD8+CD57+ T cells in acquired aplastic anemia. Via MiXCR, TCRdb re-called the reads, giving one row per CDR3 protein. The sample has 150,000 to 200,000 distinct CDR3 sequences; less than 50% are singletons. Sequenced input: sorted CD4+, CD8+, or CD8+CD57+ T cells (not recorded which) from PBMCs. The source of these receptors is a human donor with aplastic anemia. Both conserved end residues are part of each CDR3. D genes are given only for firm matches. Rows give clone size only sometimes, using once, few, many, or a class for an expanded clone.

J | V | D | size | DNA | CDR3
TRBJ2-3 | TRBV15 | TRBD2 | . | TGTGCCACCAGCAGGCCATTAGCGGGAGATGAGGCAGATACGCAGTATTTT | CATSRPLAGDEADTQYF
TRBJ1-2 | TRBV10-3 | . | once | TGTGCCATCAGTGATGACGTAGGCTATGGCTACACCTTC | CAISDDVGYGYTF
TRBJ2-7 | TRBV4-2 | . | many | TGTGCCAGCAGCCAGTCCACGGACGAGCAGTACTTC | CASSQSTDEQYF
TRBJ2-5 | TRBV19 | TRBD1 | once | TGTGCCAGTAGTATTCGACAGGGTCGGGAGACCCAGTACTTC | CASSIRQGRETQYF
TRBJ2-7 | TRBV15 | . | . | TGTGCCACCAGCAGAGGAGACGAAGTATTCTACGAGCAGTACTTC | CATSRGDEVFYEQYF
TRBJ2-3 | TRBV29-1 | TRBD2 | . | TGCAGCGTTGAAGGGACTAGCGGGCTTATCACAGATACGCAGTATTTT | CSVEGTSGLITDTQYF
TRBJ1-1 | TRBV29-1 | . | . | TGCAGCGCAGTAAGTATGGGCACTGAAGCTTTCTTT | CSAVSMGTEAFF
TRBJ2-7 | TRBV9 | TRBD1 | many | TGTGCCAGCAGCGTTGGCCCCGGACAGGGAATCTCCTACGAGCAGTACTTC | CASSVGPGQGISYEQYF
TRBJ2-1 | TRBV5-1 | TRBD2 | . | TGCGCCAGCAGCCAAATGGCGGGGGGCTCCTACAATGAGCAGTTCTTC | CASSQMAGGSYNEQFF
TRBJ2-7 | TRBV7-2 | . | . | TGTGCCAGCAGCTTAGCGTGGGGGGTATACTACGAGCAGTACTTC | CASSLAWGVYYEQYF
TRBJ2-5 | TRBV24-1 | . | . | TGTGCCACCAGTGATTTTGCCCGGGTTGAGACCCAGTACTTC | CATSDFARVETQYF
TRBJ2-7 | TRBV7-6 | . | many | TGTGCCAGCAGCTTAGAAGTAGGACAGAGATTCTACGAGCAGTACTTC | CASSLEVGQRFYEQYF
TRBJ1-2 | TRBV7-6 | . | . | TGTGCCAGCAGCTTGGGGGCAGATGGCTACACCTTC | CASSLGADGYTF
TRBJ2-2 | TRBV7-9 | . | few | TGTGCCAGCAGCCCCGTTAACACCGGGGAGCTGTTTTTT | CASSPVNTGELFF
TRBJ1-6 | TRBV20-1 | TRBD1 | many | TGCAGTGCTAGAGTGGGACAGGGTAGTGGAGAATCACCCCTCCACTTT | CSARVGQGSGESPLHF
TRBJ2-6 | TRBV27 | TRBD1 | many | TGTGCCAGCAGACCCTGGGGACAGGCTGACTCTGGGGCCAACGTCCTGACTTTC | CASRPWGQADSGANVLTF
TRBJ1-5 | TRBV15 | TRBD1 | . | TGTGCCACCAGCAAGGACAGGGGCCGTGGGGGGAATCAGCCCCAGCATTTT | CATSKDRGRGGNQPQHF
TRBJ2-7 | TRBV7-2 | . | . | TGTGCCAGCAGCTCTGAACCGGAGGAGCAGTACTTC | CASSSEPEEQYF
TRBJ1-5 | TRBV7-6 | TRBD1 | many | TGTGCCAGCAGCTCCGGTACAGGGGGAGGTCAGCCCCAGCATTTT | CASSSGTGGGQPQHF
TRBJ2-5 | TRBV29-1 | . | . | TGCAGCGGGGGGGCCGGAGAGACCCAGTACTTC | CSGGAGETQYF
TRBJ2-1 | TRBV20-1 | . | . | TGCAGTGCACAACCGGGACTGACCCCTCATGAGCAGTTCTTC | CSAQPGLTPHEQFF
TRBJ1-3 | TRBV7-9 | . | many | TGTGCCAGCAGGACAGGAATCGCTGGAAACACCATATATTTT | CASRTGIAGNTIYF
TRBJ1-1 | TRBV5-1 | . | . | TGCGCCAGCAGCTTGGTCGGGGCAGGTGGGAACACTGAAGCTTTCTTT | CASSLVGAGGNTEAFF
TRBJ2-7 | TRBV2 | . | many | TGTGCCAGCAGTGAGAAGTCTGGGCGGGCCTGGAGCTCCTACGAGCAGTACTTC | CASSEKSGRAWSSYEQYF